This entry is about one T cell receptor (beta chain). It lacks a known antigen. The input lacks base qualities; no much larger clone sits a single base away. The collaborating institutions used their own protocols to collect whole blood in K2EDTA tubes. For TCRbeta analysis, collaborators shipped samples in one of three forms: frozen whole blood, isolated PBMCs, or DNA extracted from either of those sample types. The CDR1 and CDR2 encoded by the germline V gene are SQVTM and ANQGSEA. The CDR3 numbers 15 residues from cysteine through phenylalanine. The retained sequence is limited to the CDR3, 45 bases, with the frame set at the first base. V is cut back by 1 base and J by 0 bases, with 4 bases in the junction unmatched. The data belong to a study of blood T cell repertoires in COVID-19 (dated by TCRdb to 2020 to 2022). In terms of the full investigation: The collaborator samples originated in the United States, Italy and Spain and spanned the acute and convalescent phases of COVID-19. Where HLA class I and class II types were available, the types were taken from metadata supplied by the sample provider, not from assay-based typing. The prospective study material was composed of cDNA or gDNA derived from T cells, B-cell-depleted T cells, or PBMCs. The samples were drawn from the first 160 participants of the ongoing ImmuneRACE study and from some 1,300 subjects provided by 6 global collaborators. Deeply sampled blood TCRbeta repertoires from subjects exposed to, actively infected with, or recovered from COVID-19 were included in the dataset. The repertoires were released in a freely available public database intended as a resource for research on the immune response to SARS-CoV-2. Nearly every sample came with metadata listing a de-identified subject ID, COVID-19 status, age in years and sex. Study-wide conclusions, independent of this receptor: The amount of clinical and demographic metadata varied by source and participant and was provided uncurated.

TCRbeta CDR3 regions were amplified from genomic DNA by means of the immunoSEQ Assay, a bias-controlled multiplex PCR. The source study handled its data this way. Nucleated cell counts per sample were estimated from amplification of reference gene primers within the assay. To quantify the absolute abundance of each unique TCRbeta CDR3 rearrangement, sequence reads were collapsed and filtered. For each sample, productive Simpson clonality was calculated as the square root of Simpson's diversity index across productive rearrangements. TCRdb mirrors the immuneACCESS table, restricted to in-frame sequences. Some clones are absent from its copies; in checked studies, under half trace to an unresolved V gene, and the reason for the others is unknown. The D gene and trimming were derived from the DNA, and the V and J assignments and clone size from that table. The sample table contains around 160,000 clones; only one count was recorded for 82% of them. Roughly 15% of the sample rests with the top ten.

The chain joins TRBV29-1 to TRBJ2-3, and TRBD1 aligns with 7 junction nucleotides. Specimen: peripheral blood. The receptor's source is a human donor with acute or convalescent COVID-19. The donor label of this sample is uncertain. The CDR3: CSVEGGQTSTDTQYF. In nucleotide form, the sequence is TGCAGCGTTGAAGGGGGACAGACCAGCACAGATACGCAGTATTTT.